This T cell receptor (beta chain) emerged from a study of early T cells in non-severe SARS-CoV-2 infection. Looking at the study overall: Chains were unpaired, as sequencing was done on bulk RNA from unsorted whole blood.

There are a few counts of this clonotype. TCRdb re-called the 5' RACE reads with MiXCR, one entry per CDR3 protein. The table lists about 100,000 distinct CDR3 sequences, 13% of them singletons, with around 2.4% in the top ten. The TCR originated in an adult who was a healthcare worker with PCR-confirmed SARS-CoV-2 infection or an uninfected control (not recorded which). Material for sequencing was whole blood.

In DNA form, the CDR3 reads TGCAGCGCCCTGAAGGGGGATGCTGGAAACACCATATATTTT. This encodes CSALKGDAGNTIYF. The V call is TRBV29-1, the J call TRBJ1-3, with D possibly being TRBD1 (6 bases). V was clipped by 7 bases and J by 2 bases, with 15 bases between them. CDR3 length equals 14 residues. Per germline, CDR1 SQVTM and CDR2 ANQGSEA.